This note documents a single T cell receptor beta chain sequence. Antigen specificity is unknown. Repertoires were generated with immunoSEQ multiplex PCR, while TCRdb's copy carries only in-frame clones and drops some. The table records roughly 100,000 clones, over 75% of them present only once. Isocitrate dehydrogenase mutation was absent in all glioblastoma patients. This CDR3 contains 16 residues. V was pared by 5 bases and J by 0 bases, with 14 bases between. Germline values: CDR1 MRHNA, CDR2 SNTAGT. The sample belongs to a study of glioma-infiltrating T cells after dendritic cell vaccination. The overall study: Dendritic cell vaccination trial patients had either newly diagnosed or recurrent glioblastoma. Findings and caveats of the study: Few patients contributed both blood and tumor specimens.

The sequencing used blood, collected before dendritic cell vaccination. The receptor was isolated from a human donor with glioblastoma. The chain couples TRBV6-4 to TRBJ2-1; TRBD1 is a possible D gene (6 bases). For the CDR3, the DNA is TGTGCCAGCAGTCCGTCAGGGGCCTTCTCCTACAATGAGCAGTTCTTC. Translated, it gives CASSPSGAFSYNEQFF.